The T cell receptor (beta chain) under discussion was sequenced for a study of low-dose radiotherapy and immunotherapy resistance in tumors. Trimming left V 2 bases short and J 8 bases short, with 13 bases between. The CDR3 consists of 15 residues. The germline V gene encodes CDR1 LGHNT and CDR2 FRNRAP. Gene-specific TRAV and TRBV primers were used for first-strand cDNA, covering alpha and beta chains. TCR amplification involved about 20 PCR cycles with a constant-region primer and V-primer adapter. TCRdb redid the calling of the reads with MiXCR, one entry per CDR3 protein. The repertoire holds approximately 100,000 distinct CDR3 sequences, with about 20% as singletons. Time point denoted: after trial treatment. Treatment noted: LDRT plus nivolumab, ipilimumab, low-dose cyclophosphamide and aspirin (RACIN trial). Every donor was treated with nivolumab, ipilimumab, aspirin, low-dose cyclophosphamide and also low-dose radiotherapy.

The chain carries TRBV12-5 and TRBJ1-6; D not resolved. The source material was PBMCs, sampled after low-dose radiotherapy plus immunotherapy. The clonotype comes from a male donor with prostate cancer. The CDR3 nucleotides are TGTGCTAGTGGTTTGAGGGCAAACCTCGATTCACCCCTCCACTTT. This encodes CASGLRANLDSPLHF.